A selection of T cell receptor beta chains follows, all from one sample in a study of blood T cell repertoires in COVID-19. The table came from immunoSEQ multiplex PCR; TCRdb's copy has only in-frame clones and leaves some out. Of roughly 140,000 clones in the sample, around 80% were seen once. The sequenced sample was PBMCs or T cells enriched from blood (not recorded which). These receptors all stem from a woman under 30 who had been exposed to COVID-19. CDR3s include the opening cysteine and the closing phenylalanine or tryptophan. The order of the fields is clone size, V gene, CDR3 length, D gene, J gene, CDR3 DNA, CDR3 protein. D genes are given only for firm matches. Clone size, where shown, is once, few, many, or a class for clones that have expanded.

>NA|TRBV3-1/TRBV3-2|12|NA|TRBJ2-7
TGTGCCAGCAGCCCCAGGGCAAACGAGCAGTACTTC
CASSPRANEQYF
>NA|TRBV14|14|NA|TRBJ1-4
TGTGCCAGCAGCCAAACAGGGCTTAATGAAAAACTGTTTTTT
CASSQTGLNEKLFF
>few|TRBV7-9|14|TRBD2|TRBJ2-7
TGTGCCAGCAGCTCGAGCGGGAGGGAGGGCGAGCAGTACTTC
CASSSSGREGEQYF
>NA|TRBV6-4|17|TRBD2|TRBJ2-1
TGTGCCAGCAGCGATACCCGCCATGAAGCGGGAGCCAATGAGCAGTTCTTC
CASSDTRHEAGANEQFF
>NA|TRBV7-8|16|NA|TRBJ1-4
TGTGCCAGCAGTCATCGGGCGGGAGCCCTTAATGAAAAACTGTTTTTT
CASSHRAGALNEKLFF
>NA|TRBV2|12|NA|TRBJ1-2
TGTGCCAGCAGTGTACAGGAGTATGGCTACACCTTC
CASSVQEYGYTF
>NA|TRBV7-2|17|TRBD1|TRBJ2-7
TGTGCCAGCAGCTTTTATCTTAGGACAGGGGTAAAATACGAGCAGTACTTC
CASSFYLRTGVKYEQYF
>NA|TRBV7-2|16|TRBD1|TRBJ2-7
TGTGCCAGCAGCTTAGCTACCCGGACAGGGTCCTACGAGCAGTACTTC
CASSLATRTGSYEQYF
>NA|TRBV5-4|16|TRBD1|TRBJ2-2
TGTGCCAGCAGCCAAGGACAGGGGAGGAACACCGGGGAGCTGTTTTTT
CASSQGQGRNTGELFF
>NA|TRBV4-1|20|TRBD1|TRBJ1-5
TGCGCCAGCAGCCAAAGCCTCCACAGGGGCTCTGGGTATAGCAATCAGCCCCAGCATTTT
CASSQSLHRGSGYSNQPQHF
>NA|TRBV7-3|14|NA|TRBJ2-7
TGTGCCAGCAGCTCGGACCCCACGAGGGCGAGGCAGTACTTC
CASSSDPTRARQYF
>NA|TRBV11-3|18|NA|TRBJ1-1
TGTGCCAGCAGCGCGACCCAAAGGGGCAGCTGGAAAAGAACTGAAGCTTTCTTT
CASSATQRGSWKRTEAFF
>NA|TRBV6-5|13|NA|TRBJ1-1
TGTGCCAGCAGTTCCAACTCCCAGGGTGAAGCTTTCTTT
CASSSNSQGEAFF
>NA|TRBV25-1|16|TRBD1|TRBJ2-5
TGTGCCAGCAGCTTTGTGGACAGGGGAGTAGAGGAGACCCAGTACTTC
CASSFVDRGVEETQYF
>NA|TRBV27|13|NA|TRBJ2-1
TGTGCCAGCAGGGGAACAGGGAATCATGAGCAGTTCTTC
CASRGTGNHEQFF
>NA|TRBV6-5|14|TRBD1|TRBJ1-2
TGTGCCAGCAGTACGACGACAGGGATGCCTGGCTACACCTTC
CASSTTTGMPGYTF
>NA|TRBV16|13|NA|TRBJ2-7
TGTGCCAGCAGCCAATCACGCCTATACGAGCAGTACTTC
CASSQSRLYEQYF